The 11 T cell receptor beta chains reported below all come from one sample, sequenced in a study of T cell responses to AZD1222 COVID-19 vaccine. TCRdb's copy holds only in-frame clones and misses some; the assay was immunoSEQ multiplex PCR. The data show approximately 26,000 clones, 89% seen once. The sequences come from peripheral blood, collected on day 0 of AZD1222 vaccination. These receptors were taken from an adult in good health.

The chain uses TRBV11-2 and TRBJ2-5; D tentatively fits TRBD1 or TRBD2 (5 bases each). Germline lookup yields CDR1 SGHAT and CDR2 FQNNGV. Trimming removed 7 bases at V and 3 bases at J, with 18 bases between. This CDR3 region has 15 residues. CDR3 nucleotide sequence: TGTGCCAGCACCGCCATTGACGGGGCGAAAGAGACCCAGTACTTC. This translates into CASTAIDGAKETQYF.

The chain employs TRBV27 and TRBJ2-3, with D possibly TRBD2 on 6 matching bases. The germline gives CDR1 MNHEY, CDR2 SMNVEV (reference sequence). Trimming took off 4 bases at V and 2 bases at J, with 7 bases between the two ends. The length of the CDR3 is 13 residues. The CDR3 is CASSWGDTDTQYF. The CDR3 DNA sequence: TGTGCCAGCAGTTGGGGGGACACAGATACGCAGTATTTT.

The chain joins TRBV5-1 to TRBJ2-2, with 15 bases lining up with TRBD2. V dropped 4 bases and J dropped 5; count of bases not matched to a gene: 6. CDR1 and CDR2 from the germline V gene are SGHRS and YFSETQ. The CDR3 is made up of 17 amino acids. As DNA, the CDR3 is TGCGCCAGCAGCCGGACTAGCGGGAGGGCCGGGACCGGGGAGCTGTTTTTT. This gives the protein CASSRTSGRAGTGELFF.

The V and J genes are TRBV6-2 or TRBV6-3 and TRBJ1-5, with TRBD1 identical over 9 bases. From germline, CDR1 is MNHEY and CDR2 SVGEGT. This CDR3 has 14 amino acids. V lost 6 bases and J lost 5; bases outside the gene matches: 5. The CDR3 loop is CASSRGQGHQPQHF. As DNA, the CDR3 is TGTGCCAGCAGCCGGGGACAGGGCCATCAGCCCCAGCATTTT.

V is TRBV21-1 and J is TRBJ2-5; TRBD1, the D gene given by the table, was not confirmed from the DNA. TRBV21-1 is labeled a pseudogene. This CDR3 has 16 amino acids. This CDR3 reads CASSKGSGLAEETQYF. Here the CDR3 DNA reads TGTGCCAGCAGCAAAGGGTCAGGGTTGGCGGAAGAGACCCAGTACTTC.

The genes are TRBV4-2 and TRBJ2-7, with 9 bases lining up with TRBD2. In germline, CDR1 is LGHNA, CDR2 YNFKEQ. The CDR3 runs to 16 residues. The V and J ends lost 3 bases and 2 bases, in that order; junction bases with no gene match: 8. The CDR3 bases are TGTGCCAGCAGCCAGACTAGCGGCAACACCCCCTACGAGCAGTACTTC. It specifies CASSQTSGNTPYEQYF.

The chain couples TRBV3-1 (or the pseudogene TRBV3-2) to TRBJ2-7, with 8 bases matching TRBD2. This CDR3 spans 15 amino acids. The germline gives CDR1 LGHDT, CDR2 YNNKEL (reference sequence). The trim removed 6 bases at V and 5 bases at J, leaving 12 bases unmatched. CDR3 residues: CASSQRGLEKNEQYF. Written as DNA, the CDR3 is TGTGCCAGCAGTCAAAGGGGACTAGAAAAAAACGAGCAGTACTTC.

This chain joins TRBV10-1 and TRBJ2-1; possibly TRBD2 for D (5 bases). Per germline, CDR1 WNHNN and CDR2 SYGVQD (reference sequence). The V end was cut by 0 bases, the J end by 7 bases, with 13 bases between. The CDR3 spans 15 residues. The chain's CDR3 is CASSESRGSGNEQFF. The CDR3 DNA follows: TGCGCCAGCAGTGAGTCAAGAGGGTCCGGGAATGAGCAGTTCTTC.

There are a few counts of this clone. The chain is built from TRBV29-1 and TRBJ2-1; the D gene is possibly TRBD2 (6 bases). CDR3 length: 15 residues. The germline gives CDR1 SQVTM, CDR2 ANQGSEA. Trimming left V 6 bases short and J 2 bases short, with 17 bases between. The CDR3 bases are TGCAGCGTAGGAGACGGTAGCGGCACCTACAATGAGCAGTTCTTC. This encodes CSVGDGSGTYNEQFF.

This clone showed up just once. The rearrangement links TRBV9 to TRBJ1-6; D unclear. The CDR3 length is 14 residues. V was shortened by 3 bases and J by 6 bases, with 10 bases between the two germline ends. Germline CDR1 is SGDLS and CDR2 is YYNGEE. The CDR3 is CASSAGGSNSPLHF. CDR3 nucleotides: TGTGCCAGCAGCGCCGGTGGTAGTAATTCACCCCTCCACTTT. The complete variable domain, with remaining parts taken from reference TRBV9 and TRBJ1-6, reads DSGVTQTPKHLITATGQRVTLRCSPRSGDLSVYWYQQSLDQGLQFLIQYYNGEERAKGNILERFSAQQFPDLHSELNLSSLELGDSALYFCASSAGGSNSPLHFGNGTRLTVT.

This clone came up once. V is TRBV7-3 and J is TRBJ2-1; 11 nucleotides agree with TRBD2. V gave up 5 bases and J gave up 10 bases; unmatched junction bases: 7. CDR1 and CDR2 from the germline V gene are SGHTA and FQGTGA. The CDR3 loop spans 14 amino acids. CDR3 loop: CASSPGTSGREQFF. CDR3 sequence (DNA): TGTGCCAGCAGCCCCGGGACTAGCGGTCGGGAGCAGTTCTTC.